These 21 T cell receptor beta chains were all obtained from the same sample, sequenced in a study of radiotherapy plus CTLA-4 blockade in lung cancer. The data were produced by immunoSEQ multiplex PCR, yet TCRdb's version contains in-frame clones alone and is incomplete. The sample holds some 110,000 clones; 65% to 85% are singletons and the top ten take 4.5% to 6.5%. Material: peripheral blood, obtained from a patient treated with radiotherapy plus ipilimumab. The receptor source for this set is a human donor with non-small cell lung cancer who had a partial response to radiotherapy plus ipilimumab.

CDR3 amino acids: CASSQGINQPQHF. CDR3 bases: TGTGCCAGCTCCCAGGGTATCAATCAGCCCCAGCATTTT. The chain combines TRBV11-2 with TRBJ1-5; D may be TRBD1 (5 bases). Germline V CDR1 and CDR2: SGHAT, FQNNGV. Trimming took 8 bases from V and 3 from J, leaving 11 bases between them. The CDR3 consists of 13 residues. The complete variable domain, with remaining parts taken from reference TRBV11-2 and TRBJ1-5, reads EAGVAQSPRYKIIEKRQSVAFWCNPISGHATLYWYQQILGQGPKLLIQFQNNGVVDDSQLPKDRFSAERLKGVDSTLKIQPAKLEDSAVYLCASSQGINQPQHFGDGTRLSIL.

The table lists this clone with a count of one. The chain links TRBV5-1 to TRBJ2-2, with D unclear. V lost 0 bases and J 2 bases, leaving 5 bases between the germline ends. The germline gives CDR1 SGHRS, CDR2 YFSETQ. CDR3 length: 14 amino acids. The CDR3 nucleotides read TGCGCCAGCAGCTTGGCCGTTAACACCGGGGAGCTGTTTTTT. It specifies CASSLAVNTGELFF.

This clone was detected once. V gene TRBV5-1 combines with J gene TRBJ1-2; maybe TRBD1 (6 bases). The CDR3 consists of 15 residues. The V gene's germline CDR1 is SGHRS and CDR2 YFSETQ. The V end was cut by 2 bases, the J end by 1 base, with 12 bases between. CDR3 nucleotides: TGCGCCAGCAGCTTTTCCCAGGGGAATAACTATGGCTACACCTTC. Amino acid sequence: CASSFSQGNNYGYTF.

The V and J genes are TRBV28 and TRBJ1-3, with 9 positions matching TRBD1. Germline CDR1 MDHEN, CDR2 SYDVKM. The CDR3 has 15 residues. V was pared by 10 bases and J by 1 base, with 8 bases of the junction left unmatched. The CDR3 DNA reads TGTGCCACACGAGTTGACAGGGGGTCTGGAAACACCATATATTTT. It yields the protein CATRVDRGSGNTIYF.

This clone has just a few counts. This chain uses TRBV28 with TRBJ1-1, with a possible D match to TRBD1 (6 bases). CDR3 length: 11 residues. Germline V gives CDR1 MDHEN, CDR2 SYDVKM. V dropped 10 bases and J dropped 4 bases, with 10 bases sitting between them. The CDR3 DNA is TGTGCCACAAGACAGGCCACTGAAGCTTTCTTT. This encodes CATRQATEAFF.

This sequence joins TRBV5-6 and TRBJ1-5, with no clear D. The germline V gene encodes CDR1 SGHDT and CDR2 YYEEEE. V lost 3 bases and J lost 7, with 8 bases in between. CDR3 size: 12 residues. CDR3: CASSSLGQPQHF. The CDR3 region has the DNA TGTGCCAGCAGCTCCCTAGGACAGCCCCAGCATTTT. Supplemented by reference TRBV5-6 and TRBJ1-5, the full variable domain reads DAGVTQSPTHLIKTRGQQVTLRCSPKSGHDTVSWYQQALGQGPQFIFQYYEEEERQRGNFPDRFSGHQFPNYSSELNVNALLLGDSALYLCASSSLGQPQHFGDGTRLSIL.

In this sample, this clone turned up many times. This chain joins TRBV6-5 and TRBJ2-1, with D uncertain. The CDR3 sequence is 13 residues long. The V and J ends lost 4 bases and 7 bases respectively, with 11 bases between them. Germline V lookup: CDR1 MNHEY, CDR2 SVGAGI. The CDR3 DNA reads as TGTGCCAGCAGTTCCCCTCGGGTAAATGAGCAGTTCTTC. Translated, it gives CASSSPRVNEQFF.

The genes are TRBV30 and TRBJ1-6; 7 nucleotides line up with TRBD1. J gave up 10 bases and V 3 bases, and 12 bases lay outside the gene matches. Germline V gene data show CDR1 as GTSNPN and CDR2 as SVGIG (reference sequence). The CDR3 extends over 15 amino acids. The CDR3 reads CAWSSLTGLGSPLHF. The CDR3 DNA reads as TGTGCCTGGAGCTCGCTGACAGGGCTGGGATCACCCCTCCACTTT.

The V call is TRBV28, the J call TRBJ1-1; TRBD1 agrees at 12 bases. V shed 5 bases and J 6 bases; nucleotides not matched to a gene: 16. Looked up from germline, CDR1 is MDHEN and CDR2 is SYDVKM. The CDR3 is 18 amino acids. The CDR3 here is CASSTGTGGLKIPAEAFF. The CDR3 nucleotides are TGTGCCAGCAGTACAGGGACAGGGGGCTTGAAGATTCCGGCTGAAGCTTTCTTT.

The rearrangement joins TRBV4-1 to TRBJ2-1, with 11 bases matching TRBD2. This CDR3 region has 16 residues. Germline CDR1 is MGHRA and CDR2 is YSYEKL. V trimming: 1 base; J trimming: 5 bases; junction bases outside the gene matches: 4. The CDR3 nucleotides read TGCGCCAGCAGCCAAGCCCTTAGCGGGAGGGACAATGAGCAGTTCTTC. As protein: CASSQALSGRDNEQFF.

The chain's CDR3 is CASSWADYTEAFF. The CDR3 DNA is TGTGCCAGCAGTTGGGCGGACTACACTGAAGCTTTCTTT. This chain uses TRBV27 with TRBJ1-1; D gene ambiguous. Germline CDR1 is MNHEY and CDR2 is SMNVEV (reference sequence). This CDR3 spans 13 amino acids. Trimming cost V 4 bases and J 3 bases, with 9 bases left between them.

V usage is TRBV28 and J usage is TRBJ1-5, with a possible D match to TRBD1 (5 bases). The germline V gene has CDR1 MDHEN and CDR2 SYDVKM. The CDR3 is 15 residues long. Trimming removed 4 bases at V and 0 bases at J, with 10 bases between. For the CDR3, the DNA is TGTGCCAGCAGTTCTGACAGAACTAGCAATCAGCCCCAGCATTTT. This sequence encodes CASSSDRTSNQPQHF.

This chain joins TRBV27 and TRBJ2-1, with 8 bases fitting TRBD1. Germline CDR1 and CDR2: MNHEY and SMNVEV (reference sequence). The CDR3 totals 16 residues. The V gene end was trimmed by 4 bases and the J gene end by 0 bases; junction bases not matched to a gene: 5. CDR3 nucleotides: TGTGCCAGCAGTTCAGGACAGGGAACCTCCTACAATGAGCAGTTCTTC. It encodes CASSSGQGTSYNEQFF.

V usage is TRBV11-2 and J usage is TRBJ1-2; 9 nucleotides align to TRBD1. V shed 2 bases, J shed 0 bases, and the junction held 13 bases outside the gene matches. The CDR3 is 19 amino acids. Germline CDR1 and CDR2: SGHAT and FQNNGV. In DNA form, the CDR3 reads TGTGCCAGCAGCTTAAAGTTTACAGGGGGCAGTGGGGCTAACTATGGCTACACCTTC. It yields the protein CASSLKFTGGSGANYGYTF.

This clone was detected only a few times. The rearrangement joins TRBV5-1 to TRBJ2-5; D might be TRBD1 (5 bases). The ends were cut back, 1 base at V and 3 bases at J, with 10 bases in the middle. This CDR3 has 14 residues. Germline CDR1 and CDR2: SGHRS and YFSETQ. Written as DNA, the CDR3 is TGCGCCAGCAGCTTGCACGGCAGGGAAGAGACCCAGTACTTC. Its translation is CASSLHGREETQYF. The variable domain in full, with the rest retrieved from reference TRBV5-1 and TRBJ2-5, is KAGVTQTPRYLIKTRGQQVTLSCSPISGHRSVSWYQQTPGQGLQFLFEYFSETQRNKGNFPGRFSGRQFSNSRSEMNVSTLELGDSALYLCASSLHGREETQYFGPGTRLLVL.

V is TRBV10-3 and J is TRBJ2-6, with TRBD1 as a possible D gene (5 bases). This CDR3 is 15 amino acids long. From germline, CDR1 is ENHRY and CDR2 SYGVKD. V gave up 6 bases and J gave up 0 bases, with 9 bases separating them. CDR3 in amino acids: CAISPGISGANVLTF. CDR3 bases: TGTGCCATCAGCCCAGGGATCTCTGGGGCCAACGTCCTGACTTTC.

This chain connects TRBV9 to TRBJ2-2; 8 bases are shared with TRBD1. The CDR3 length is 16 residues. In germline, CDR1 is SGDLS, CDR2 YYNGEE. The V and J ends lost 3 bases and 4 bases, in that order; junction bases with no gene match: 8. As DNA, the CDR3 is TGTGCCAGCAGCGCCCCAGGGGGCTATGGCACCGGGGAGCTGTTTTTT. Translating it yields CASSAPGGYGTGELFF.

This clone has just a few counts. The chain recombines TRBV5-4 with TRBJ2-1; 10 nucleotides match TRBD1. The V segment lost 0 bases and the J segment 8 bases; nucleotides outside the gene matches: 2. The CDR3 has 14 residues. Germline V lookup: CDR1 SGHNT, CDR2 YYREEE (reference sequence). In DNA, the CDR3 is TGTGCCAGCAGCTTGGGACAGGGGGCAGATGAGCAGTTCTTC. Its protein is CASSLGQGADEQFF.

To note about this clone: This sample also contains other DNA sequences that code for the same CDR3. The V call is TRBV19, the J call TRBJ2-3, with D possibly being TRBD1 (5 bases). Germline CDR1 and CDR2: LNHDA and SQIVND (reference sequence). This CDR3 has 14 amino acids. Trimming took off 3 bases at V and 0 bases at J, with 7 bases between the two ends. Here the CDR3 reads CASSIQGSTDTQYF. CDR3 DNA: TGTGCCAGTAGTATTCAGGGTAGCACAGATACGCAGTATTTT.

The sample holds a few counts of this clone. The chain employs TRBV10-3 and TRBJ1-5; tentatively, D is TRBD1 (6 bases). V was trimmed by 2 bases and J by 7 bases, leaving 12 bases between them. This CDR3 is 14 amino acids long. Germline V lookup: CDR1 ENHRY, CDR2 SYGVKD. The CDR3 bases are TGTGCCATCAGTGAGCAGGGGCCGGGGCAGCCCCAGCATTTT. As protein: CAISEQGPGQPQHF.

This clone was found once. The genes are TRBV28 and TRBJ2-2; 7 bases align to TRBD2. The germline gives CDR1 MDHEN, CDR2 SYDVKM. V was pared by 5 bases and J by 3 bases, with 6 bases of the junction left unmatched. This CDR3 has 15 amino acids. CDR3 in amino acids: CASSGGAGHTGELFF. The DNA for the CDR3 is TGTGCCAGCAGTGGGGGAGCGGGACACACCGGGGAGCTGTTTTTT.